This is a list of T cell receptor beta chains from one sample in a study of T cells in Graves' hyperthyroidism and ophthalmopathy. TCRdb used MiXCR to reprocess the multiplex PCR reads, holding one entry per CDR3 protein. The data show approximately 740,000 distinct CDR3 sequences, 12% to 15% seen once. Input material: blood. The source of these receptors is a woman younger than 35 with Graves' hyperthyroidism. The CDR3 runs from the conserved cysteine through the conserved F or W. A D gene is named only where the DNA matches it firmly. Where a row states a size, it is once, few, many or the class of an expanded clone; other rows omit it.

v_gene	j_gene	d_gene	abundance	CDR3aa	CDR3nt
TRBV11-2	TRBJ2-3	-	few	CASTKARGALTDTQYF	TGTGCCAGCACTAAAGCCCGGGGGGCGCTAACAGATACGCAGTATTTT
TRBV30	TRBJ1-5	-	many	CAWSVLGQPQHF	TGTGCCTGGAGTGTACTGGGTCAGCCCCAGCATTTT
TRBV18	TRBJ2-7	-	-	CASSPPGRASSSYEQYF	TGTGCCAGCTCACCACCGGGCAGGGCATCGTCCTCCTACGAGCAGTACTTC
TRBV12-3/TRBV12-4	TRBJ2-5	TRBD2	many	CASRGLAGVETQYF	TGTGCCAGCAGGGGACTAGCGGGAGTAGAGACCCAGTACTTC
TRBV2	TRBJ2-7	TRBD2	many	CASTRPGLAGQEQYF	TGTGCCAGCACCCGACCTGGACTAGCGGGACAAGAGCAGTACTTC
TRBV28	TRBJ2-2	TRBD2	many	CASSAKRRLAGNTGELFF	TGTGCCAGCAGCGCAAAACGTAGGCTAGCGGGAAACACCGGGGAGCTGTTTTTT
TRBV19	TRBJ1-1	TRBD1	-	CASSLTRGGKAEAFF	TGTGCCAGTAGTCTCACCAGGGGGGGAAAGGCTGAAGCTTTCTTT
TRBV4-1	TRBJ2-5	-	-	CASSQVIQETQYF	TGCGCCAGCAGCCAAGTCATTCAGGAGACCCAGTACTTC
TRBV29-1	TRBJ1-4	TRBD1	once	CSGGTGNEKLFF	TGCAGCGGAGGGACAGGGAATGAAAAACTGTTTTTT
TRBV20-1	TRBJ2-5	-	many	CSARDLQGKFQETQYF	TGCAGTGCTAGAGATCTCCAGGGGAAGTTCCAAGAGACCCAGTACTTC
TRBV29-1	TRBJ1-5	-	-	CSISQGGNQPQHF	TGCAGCATATCCCAGGGAGGCAATCAGCCCCAGCATTTT
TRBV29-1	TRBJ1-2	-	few	CSVVVDHGYTF	TGCAGCGTTGTTGTCGACCATGGCTACACCTTC
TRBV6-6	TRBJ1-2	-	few	CASSYSDTYYGYTF	TGTGCCAGCAGTTACTCTGACACGTACTATGGCTACACCTTC
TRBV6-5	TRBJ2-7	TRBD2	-	CASSYSKLAGGPILYEQYF	TGTGCCAGCAGTTACTCAAAACTAGCGGGAGGGCCCATTCTCTACGAGCAGTACTTC
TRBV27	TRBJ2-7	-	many	CASSRGFSYEQYF	TGTGCCAGCAGCAGGGGTTTCTCCTACGAGCAGTACTTC
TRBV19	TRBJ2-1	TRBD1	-	CASSTRGTGGVNEQFF	TGTGCCAGTAGTACTAGGGGGACAGGGGGTGTGAATGAGCAGTTCTTC
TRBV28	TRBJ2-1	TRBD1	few	CASRKRYRGFHEQFF	TGTGCCAGCAGGAAAAGATACAGGGGGTTCCATGAGCAGTTCTTC
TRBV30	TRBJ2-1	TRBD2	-	CAWTEGLAAYNEQFF	TGTGCCTGGACAGAGGGACTAGCGGCCTACAATGAGCAGTTCTTC
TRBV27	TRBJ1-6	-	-	CASSLGGHLNSPLHF	TGTGCCAGCAGTTTAGGTGGTCACCTAAATTCACCCCTCCACTTT